This note documents a single T cell receptor (beta chain) sequence. This entry belongs to a study of Tregs in tolerant kidney transplant recipients. Profiling relied on immunoSEQ multiplex PCR, and the TCRdb table lists in-frame clones only, not all of them. The profile shows 85,000 to 95,000 clones, around 94% of them singletons. The CDR3 runs 14 residues. Per germline, CDR1 SGDLS and CDR2 YYNGEE. V was shortened by 0 bases and J by 0 bases, with 3 bases between the two germline ends. The receptor was isolated from a human donor in good health. The chain joins TRBV9 to TRBJ1-4; D call uncertain. The sequenced sample was CD8+ T cells from blood. The CDR3 sequence is CASSVAATNEKLFF. The CDR3 DNA sequence: TGTGCCAGCAGCGTAGCTGCAACTAATGAAAAACTGTTTTTT.